This record looks at one TCR beta chain sequence and its context. Its target is not known. PCR used 60 Vbeta primers and 13 Jbeta primers. Only in-frame clones appear in the TCRdb table, and some are missing; sequencing was by immunoSEQ multiplex PCR. The sample includes some 110,000 clones, around 69% of them seen just once. This entry is derived from a study of cytomegalovirus exposure and HLA in healthy donors. Broader study findings: Analysis was carried out at a later point, and it linked a missense DCLRE1C variant to TCR beta V- and J-gene trimming.

CDR1 PRHDT and CDR2 FYEKMQ come from the germline V gene (reference sequence). This CDR3 is 13 amino acids long. V lost 2 bases to trimming and J lost 3 bases, with 6 bases between them. The sequence was obtained from a man aged 50 or older in good health and CMV-seropositive. The chain combines TRBV13 with TRBJ2-3; no reliable D call. Sequenced material: PBMCs. CDR3 coding DNA: TGTGCCAGCAGCTTAACGGTAACAGATACGCAGTATTTT. This gives the protein CASSLTVTDTQYF. The full variable domain, with the rest looked up from reference TRBV13 and TRBJ2-3, is AAGVIQSPRHLIKEKRETATLKCYPIPRHDTVYWYQQGPGQDPQFLISFYEKMQSDKGSIPDRFSAQQFSDYHSELNMSSLELGDSALYFCASSLTVTDTQYFGPGTRLTVL.